The 18 T cell receptor beta chains listed next were all sequenced from one sample in a study. Via MiXCR, TCRdb re-called the RT-PCR reads, giving one row per CDR3 protein. Among about 700,000 distinct CDR3 sequences listed, 14% were seen once. Material for sequencing was memory CD4+ T cells from blood. Every receptor here comes from a female donor in good health, serving as a healthy control.

A few counts support this clonotype. This sequence joins TRBV11-2 and TRBJ2-7; D possibly corresponds to TRBD1 (6 bases). Looked up from germline, CDR1 is SGHAT and CDR2 is FQNNGV. The CDR3 is 16 residues long. Trimming cost V 5 bases and J 6 bases, with 23 bases left between them. The CDR3 spells CASSPNAPSGVREQYF. The CDR3 bases are TGTGCCAGCAGCCCTAATGCACCCTCAGGGGTCCGCGAGCAGTACTTC.

This clonotype was picked up a small number of times. V and J are TRBV5-4 and TRBJ1-1, with D uncertain. The CDR3 sequence is 13 residues long. V was clipped by 2 bases and J by 5 bases, with 10 bases between them. The germline V gene encodes CDR1 SGHNT and CDR2 YYREEE (reference sequence). The CDR3: CASSFQEPTEAFF. The CDR3 bases are TGTGCCAGCAGCTTCCAGGAGCCTACTGAAGCTTTCTTT.

Comment on this clonotype: A read error is possible here, since a much larger clone lies one base away. The chain links TRBV20-1 to TRBJ2-3, with no clear D. Germline V lookup: CDR1 DFQATT, CDR2 SNEGSKA (reference sequence). The germline V and J ends were trimmed by 6 bases and 1 base, with 11 bases remaining between them. The length of the CDR3 is 13 residues. In nucleotides, the CDR3 is TGCAGTGCCTACACCGGGCGCACAGATACGCAGTATTTT. Its protein is CSAYTGRTDTQYF.

The rearrangement uses TRBV5-1 and TRBJ2-3, with a possible D match to TRBD1 (6 bases). The germline V and J ends were trimmed by 8 bases and 3 bases, with 13 bases remaining between them. The germline gives CDR1 SGHRS, CDR2 YFSETQ. The CDR3 runs 13 residues. The CDR3, as DNA: TGCGCCAGTACCGCACAGGGAACAGATACGCAGTATTTT. This gives the protein CASTAQGTDTQYF.

This clonotype was recorded at least ten times. This rearrangement joins TRBV12-3 or TRBV12-4 to TRBJ2-1, with 7 bases fitting TRBD1. CDR3 length equals 15 residues. Losses at the gene ends were 6 bases for V and 3 bases for J; bases not matched to a gene: 8. The CDR3, as DNA: TGTGCCAGCAGCCTCGGACAGGTTGGCTACAATGAGCAGTTCTTC. Protein sequence: CASSLGQVGYNEQFF.

The sample holds a few counts of this clonotype. The chain couples TRBV9 to TRBJ2-2; 8 bases line up with TRBD2. The CDR3 has 17 residues. Trimming took 6 bases from V and 8 from J; bases not matched to a gene: 18. The V gene's germline CDR1 is SGDLS and CDR2 YYNGEE. CDR3 in amino acids: CASTTHSGGGWAGELFF. In DNA, the CDR3 is TGTGCCAGCACCACCCACAGTGGCGGGGGGTGGGCAGGGGAGCTGTTTTTT.

This clonotype was picked up a small number of times. For the CDR3, the DNA is TGTGCCAGCAGCCAAGATGTCGGAGTCTATTATGGCTACACCTTC. Its translation is CASSQDVGVYYGYTF. This chain links TRBV3-1 with TRBJ1-2; D ambiguous. Trimming shortened V by 0 bases and J by 5 bases, and 13 bases separated the two germline ends. Germline V gene lookup returns CDR1 LGHDT and CDR2 YNNKEL (reference sequence). This CDR3 contains 15 residues.

This chain's CDR3 is CASSSRPGAYEQYF. The DNA for the CDR3 is TGTGCCAGCAGTTCCCGCCCGGGTGCCTACGAGCAGTACTTC. The chain recombines TRBV7-2 with TRBJ2-7, with D unclear. Germline values: CDR1 SGHTA, CDR2 FQGNSA. This CDR3 region has 14 residues. V lost 6 bases to trimming and J lost 2 bases, with 14 bases between them.

This clonotype was found many times. The V and J genes are TRBV4-2 and TRBJ2-3, with D perhaps matching TRBD1 (6 bases). The V gene lost 2 bases and the J gene lost 2 bases, with 11 bases spanning the gap. Germline values: CDR1 LGHNA, CDR2 YNFKEQ. The CDR3 contains 15 residues. The CDR3 sequence: CASSQRQEPTDTQYF. The CDR3 DNA sequence: TGTGCCAGCAGCCAACGACAGGAGCCCACAGATACGCAGTATTTT.

This clonotype was counted at least ten times. The rearrangement uses TRBV5-5 and TRBJ2-1; 7 positions match TRBD1. Per germline, CDR1 SGHKS and CDR2 YYEKEE (reference sequence). The V gene end was trimmed by 4 bases and the J gene end by 5 bases; junction bases not matched to a gene: 6. This CDR3 region has 14 residues. Here the CDR3 DNA reads TGTGCCAGCAGCGGGCAGACAGGGAACAATGAGCAGTTCTTC. It is translated as CASSGQTGNNEQFF. The full variable domain, with the rest looked up from reference TRBV5-5 and TRBJ2-1, is DAGVTQSPTHLIKTRGQQVTLRCSPISGHKSVSWYQQVLGQGPQFIFQYYEKEERGRGNFPDRFSARQFPNYSSELNVNALLLGDSALYLCASSGQTGNNEQFFGPGTRLTVL.

The sample holds many counts of this clonotype. The CDR3 loop is CATSRDPGDTQYF. The CDR3 DNA follows: TGTGCCACCAGCAGAGACCCGGGGGATACGCAGTATTTT. The rearrangement links TRBV15 to TRBJ2-3, with a possible D match to TRBD2 (5 bases). Germline V CDR1 and CDR2: LNHNV, YYDKDF (reference sequence). Trimming stripped 0 bases from V and 6 bases from J, with 7 bases between. The CDR3 has 13 amino acids. Full variable domain (outside the CDR3, taken from reference TRBV15 and TRBJ2-3): DAMVIQNPRYQVTQFGKPVTLSCSQTLNHNVMYWYQQKSSQAPKLLFHYYDKDFNNEADTPDNFQSRRPNTSFCFLDIRSPGLGDTAMYLCATSRDPGDTQYFGPGTRLTVL.

There are many counts of this clonotype. The V and J genes are TRBV6-5 and TRBJ1-1, with D possibly matching TRBD1 (6 bases). The germline V gene has CDR1 MNHEY and CDR2 SVGAGI. The CDR3 consists of 14 residues. V lost 6 bases, J lost 4 bases, and 15 bases lay in between. The CDR3 reads CASSPPGVGTEAFF. In nucleotides, the CDR3 is TGTGCCAGCAGCCCCCCAGGGGTGGGCACTGAAGCTTTCTTT.

This chain uses TRBV9 with TRBJ2-3, with 8 bases identical to TRBD2. The CDR3 covers 16 residues. The germline CDR1 and CDR2 sequences are SGDLS and YYNGEE. J gave up 5 bases and V 0 bases, and 8 bases lay outside the gene matches. For the CDR3, the DNA is TGTGCCAGCAGCGTAGGATTAGGAGCGGGAGAAGATACGCAGTATTTT. Protein sequence: CASSVGLGAGEDTQYF.

For this clonotype: A far larger clone is one nucleotide away, so this likely arose from a read error. The chain is built from TRBV6-5 and TRBJ2-7, with D hard to call. CDR3 length equals 11 residues. The germline V gene encodes CDR1 MNHEY and CDR2 SVGAGI. V was pared by 6 bases and J by 3 bases, with 6 bases between. The CDR3 region has the DNA TGTGCCAGCAGATTAAACTACGAGCAGTACTTC. As protein: CASRLNYEQYF.

This clonotype was counted many times. This chain connects TRBV29-1 to TRBJ1-1; D gene ambiguous. This CDR3 comprises 12 residues. Germline-derived CDR1 and CDR2 are SQVTM and ANQGSEA. V lost 3 bases to trimming and J lost 7 bases, with 12 bases between them. The CDR3 bases are TGCAGCGTTGACGAGGGTGCGGTTGAAGCTTTCTTT. Translated, it gives CSVDEGAVEAFF.

J is TRBJ2-3 and V is TRBV6-1, with D unclear. This CDR3 comprises 14 residues. Germline V lookup: CDR1 MNHNS, CDR2 SASEGT. Trimming took 4 bases from V and 1 from J, leaving 9 bases between them. The DNA for the CDR3 is TGTGCCAGCAGTGTAAATAGAGGCACAGATACGCAGTATTTT. Protein sequence: CASSVNRGTDTQYF.

This clonotype occurred many times. The chain has TRBV20-1 and TRBJ2-7; 7 nucleotides align to TRBD1. V was clipped by 0 bases and J by 9 bases; unmatched bases: 14. The CDR3 is 15 residues long. Germline loops: CDR1 DFQATT, CDR2 SNEGSKA (reference sequence). In DNA, the CDR3 is TGCAGTGCTAGAGATAGGGACAGATCCTTAACCGGGCAGTACTTC. Its protein is CSARDRDRSLTGQYF.

Many counts were recorded for this clonotype. V and J are TRBV4-2 and TRBJ1-2, with D perhaps TRBD1 (5 bases). CDR1 LGHNA and CDR2 YNFKEQ come from the germline V gene. There are 15 residues in the CDR3. Trimming stripped 0 bases from V and 1 base from J, with 9 bases between. The CDR3 sequence: CASSQEDQGNYGYTF. In nucleotides, the CDR3 is TGTGCCAGCAGCCAAGAGGACCAGGGTAACTATGGCTACACCTTC.